One sample yielded the 21 T cell receptor beta chains listed below, sequenced in a study of T-cell reconstitution after alpha-beta-depleted transplantation in children. Unique molecular identifiers were incorporated into the prepared TCRbeta library. Each CDR3 protein gets one entry after TCRdb re-called the PCR reads with MiXCR. The sample shows 420,000 or so distinct CDR3 sequences, about a tenth of them seen only once. The material was PBMCs from the stem cell graft donor, obtained from the stem cell graft. These receptors came from a human donor who donated a stem cell graft to a child with acute myeloid leukemia.

This clonotype was seen a few times. The chain recombines TRBV20-1 with TRBJ2-5, with 14 bases aligning to TRBD2. Trimming at V came to 2 bases and at J to 1 base, leaving 3 bases not matched to a gene. The CDR3 is 16 amino acids. Germline CDR1 and CDR2: DFQATT and SNEGSKA (reference sequence). For the CDR3, the DNA is TGCAGTGCTAGACCCGGACTAGCGGGGGGCCAAGAGACCCAGTACTTC. It translates to CSARPGLAGGQETQYF.

The V call is TRBV18, the J call TRBJ2-7, with a possible D match to TRBD2 (6 bases). CDR3 length: 16 amino acids. V dropped 1 base and J dropped 0 bases, with 13 bases sitting between them. Germline CDR1 reads KGHSH; CDR2 reads LQKENI. The chain's CDR3 is CASSPRAGRSSYEQYF. The CDR3 nucleotides are TGTGCCAGCTCACCACGGGCGGGAAGGAGCTCCTACGAGCAGTACTTC.

The sample holds many counts of this clonotype. This chain joins TRBV15 and TRBJ2-5, with D perhaps given as TRBD1 or TRBD2 (5 bases each). V gave up 2 bases and J gave up 2 bases, with 9 bases separating them. The CDR3 length is 14 residues. CDR1 and CDR2 from the germline V gene are LNHNV and YYDKDF (reference sequence). The CDR3 reads CATSRRDDQETQYF. The CDR3 DNA follows: TGTGCCACCAGCAGAAGGGACGATCAAGAGACCCAGTACTTC.

This clonotype was detected only a few times. J is TRBJ2-1 and V is TRBV5-1, with 7 nucleotides matching TRBD2. V lost 2 bases and J lost 5; bases outside the gene matches: 4. Germline V gene sequence: CDR1 SGHRS, CDR2 YFSETQ. The CDR3 runs to 14 residues. The CDR3 nucleotides read TGCGCCAGCAGCTTAGGACTAGAACACAATGAGCAGTTCTTC. Its translation is CASSLGLEHNEQFF.

The chain combines TRBV7-2 with TRBJ1-1; weak D call: TRBD1 (6 bases). V was shortened by 1 base and J by 3 bases, with 12 bases between the two germline ends. From germline, CDR1 is SGHTA and CDR2 FQGNSA. The CDR3 runs 15 residues. CDR3 in amino acids: CASSLGYRADTEAFF. CDR3 coding DNA: TGTGCCAGCAGCTTAGGTTACAGGGCGGACACTGAAGCTTTCTTT. The full variable domain, completed using reference TRBV7-2 and TRBJ1-1, is GAGVSQSPSNKVTEKGKDVELRCDPISGHTALYWYRQSLGQGLEFLIYFQGNSAPDKSGLPSDRFSAERTGGSVSTLTIQRTQQEDSAVYLCASSLGYRADTEAFFGQGTRLTVV.

V usage is TRBV4-1 and J usage is TRBJ2-4; the D gene is possibly TRBD2 (6 bases). Trimming cost V 0 bases and J 7 bases, with 10 bases left between them. Germline CDR1 MGHRA, CDR2 YSYEKL. This CDR3 is built from 14 residues. For the CDR3, the DNA is TGCGCCAGCAGCCAAGAGGTTGGGGGGAACATTCAGTACTTC. Encoded protein: CASSQEVGGNIQYF.

The genes are TRBV6-5 and TRBJ1-6, with TRBD1 as a possible D gene (5 bases). The CDR3 runs 16 residues. CDR1 MNHEY and CDR2 SVGAGI come from the germline V gene. The V gene lost 5 bases and the J gene lost 9 bases, with 20 bases spanning the gap. In DNA, the CDR3 is TGTGCCAGCAGTCACACCTTGCGGCAGGGAGGTTCACCCCTCCACTTT. This gives the protein CASSHTLRQGGSPLHF.

This clonotype appeared many times. V and J are TRBV11-2 and TRBJ2-3; no clear D gene. Deletions cut 0 bases from V and 7 bases from J, with 5 bases between. Germline V gene data show CDR1 as SGHAT and CDR2 as FQNNGV. CDR3 length equals 12 residues. In nucleotides, the CDR3 is TGTGCCAGCAGCTTAGATACTTATACGCAGTATTTT. Translation: CASSLDTYTQYF. Full variable domain (remainder filled in from reference TRBV11-2 and TRBJ2-3): EAGVAQSPRYKIIEKRQSVAFWCNPISGHATLYWYQQILGQGPKLLIQFQNNGVVDDSQLPKDRFSAERLKGVDSTLKIQPAKLEDSAVYLCASSLDTYTQYFGPGTRLTVL.

This sequence joins TRBV9 and TRBJ2-3; TRBD1 aligns across 7 bases. The CDR3 has 15 residues. Looked up from germline, CDR1 is SGDLS and CDR2 is YYNGEE. V shed 2 bases and J 1 base; nucleotides not matched to a gene: 4. The CDR3 region is CASSVRDRGTDTQYF. The CDR3, as DNA: TGTGCCAGCAGCGTCCGGGACAGAGGCACAGATACGCAGTATTTT.

This clonotype was detected only a few times. The V gene is TRBV29-1, the J gene TRBJ1-2; D is uncertain. V lost 7 bases and J lost 7, with 16 bases in between. Per germline, CDR1 SQVTM and CDR2 ANQGSEA. The CDR3 loop spans 12 amino acids. CDR3 amino acids: CSGPDATGGYTF. In nucleotides, the CDR3 is TGCAGCGGCCCAGATGCTACGGGTGGCTACACCTTC.

The gene calls are TRBV7-2 and TRBJ2-7; TRBD1 aligns across 7 bases. This CDR3 spans 15 amino acids. Germline CDR1 reads SGHTA; CDR2 reads FQGNSA. J lost 6 bases, V lost 3 bases, and 11 bases had no gene match. CDR3: CASSFQGQSPGEQYF. The CDR3 DNA reads as TGTGCCAGCAGCTTCCAGGGACAGTCCCCTGGCGAGCAGTACTTC.

This clonotype was recorded a few times. The chain recombines TRBV4-3 with TRBJ2-3; the D gene is possibly TRBD1 (6 bases). Trimming shortened V by 3 bases and J by 2 bases, and 15 bases separated the two germline ends. CDR1 is LGHNA, CDR2 YSLEER, per germline. This CDR3 region has 16 residues. The CDR3 region is CASSHWRQAYTDTQYF. DNA for the CDR3: TGCGCCAGCAGCCATTGGCGACAGGCTTACACAGATACGCAGTATTTT.

This clonotype was recorded a few times. The chain links TRBV5-1 to TRBJ2-7; 8 bases agree with TRBD2. The J segment lost 5 bases and the V segment lost 4 bases, leaving 8 bases of the junction unmatched. Germline V gene data show CDR1 as SGHRS and CDR2 as YFSETQ. The CDR3 extends over 14 amino acids. The CDR3 spells CASSARGLAHEQYF. The CDR3 DNA reads TGCGCCAGCAGCGCCCGCGGACTAGCCCACGAGCAGTACTTC.

This chain uses TRBV4-3 with TRBJ2-1, with 8 bases matching TRBD2. With V trimmed by 4 bases and J by 1 base, 6 bases remained unmatched. This CDR3 spans 16 amino acids. Germline lookup yields CDR1 LGHNA and CDR2 YSLEER. The CDR3 sequence is CASSRLAGMSYNEQFF. The CDR3 DNA sequence: TGCGCCAGCAGCCGCTTAGCGGGAATGTCCTACAATGAGCAGTTCTTC.

This clonotype was counted ten times or more. The genes are TRBV20-1 and TRBJ2-3, with D perhaps matching TRBD2 (5 bases). V lost 4 bases, J lost 1 base, and 9 bases lay in between. This CDR3 spans 13 amino acids. Germline CDR1 and CDR2: DFQATT and SNEGSKA (reference sequence). CDR3 sequence (DNA): TGCAGTGCTACACACGGGGGCACAGATACGCAGTATTTT. Translation gives CSATHGGTDTQYF.

This clonotype was seen ten or more times. J is TRBJ2-1 and V is TRBV5-1; tentative D call: TRBD2 (5 bases). The CDR3 has 15 amino acids. Germline CDR1 is SGHRS and CDR2 is YFSETQ. The V end was cut by 2 bases, the J end by 0 bases, with 9 bases between. CDR3 in DNA: TGCGCCAGCAGCTTCGGGGATTCCTCCTACAATGAGCAGTTCTTC. This encodes CASSFGDSSYNEQFF.

This chain links TRBV27 with TRBJ2-3; no reliable D call. The CDR3 is 14 residues long. The germline V and J ends were trimmed by 3 bases and 0 bases, with 7 bases remaining between them. In germline, CDR1 is MNHEY, CDR2 SMNVEV (reference sequence). CDR3 loop: CASSFQKSTDTQYF. The CDR3 DNA reads TGTGCCAGCAGTTTCCAGAAAAGCACAGATACGCAGTATTTT.

Here the CDR3 DNA reads TGTGCCAGCAGTGCGAGACTAGCGGGGGACCCAACGGACCACACCGGGGAGCTGTTTTTT. It translates to CASSARLAGDPTDHTGELFF. The genes are TRBV6-1 and TRBJ2-2; 12 bases map to TRBD2. With V trimmed by 4 bases and J by 3 bases, 15 bases remained unmatched. Germline-derived CDR1 and CDR2 are MNHNS and SASEGT. The length of the CDR3 is 20 residues.

This clonotype was recorded a few times. The V and J genes are TRBV29-1 and TRBJ1-5; D unclear. There are 15 residues in the CDR3. Germline lookup yields CDR1 SQVTM and CDR2 ANQGSEA. Trimming stripped 4 bases from V and 0 bases from J, with 13 bases between. The CDR3 DNA is TGCAGCGTTGGGGAGGGTGGGAATAGCAATCAGCCCCAGCATTTT. Protein product: CSVGEGGNSNQPQHF.

This clonotype was observed at least ten times. The V gene is TRBV29-1, the J gene TRBJ2-5; tentatively, D is TRBD1 or TRBD2 (6 bases each). Trimming left V 6 bases short and J 4 bases short, with 15 bases between. The CDR3 has 13 amino acids. Germline loops: CDR1 SQVTM, CDR2 ANQGSEA. The CDR3 DNA is TGCAGCGTGTATGGGGGGCGGGGAGAGACCCAGTACTTC. The encoded protein is CSVYGGRGETQYF. The full variable domain, completed using reference TRBV29-1 and TRBJ2-5, is SAVISQKPSRDICQRGTSLTIQCQVDSQVTMMFWYRQQPGQSLTLIATANQGSEATYESGFVIDKFPISRPNLTFSTLTVSNMSPEDSSIYLCSVYGGRGETQYFGPGTRLLVL.

This clonotype was picked up a small number of times. The chain uses TRBV7-3 and TRBJ2-5, with TRBD1 matching over 9 bases. Germline V lookup: CDR1 SGHTA, CDR2 FQGTGA. This CDR3 has 16 amino acids. Trimming took 3 bases from V and 9 from J; bases not matched to a gene: 14. This CDR3 is CASSFLPGQGMEAQYF. CDR3 sequence (DNA): TGTGCCAGCAGCTTTCTTCCGGGACAGGGCATGGAGGCCCAGTACTTC.